The rows below give T cell receptor beta chains drawn from one sample of a study of blood T cell repertoires in COVID-19. Generated by immunoSEQ multiplex PCR, the TCRdb table keeps only in-frame clones and is missing some. The sample contains tens of thousands of clones, approximately 88% of which appear only once. The sample consisted of peripheral blood. These receptor sequences come from a woman of 80 years or more with acute or convalescent COVID-19. CDR3s include the opening cysteine and the closing phenylalanine or tryptophan. D genes are given only for firm matches. A row's size may be missing; if present it is once, few, many or a size class.

cdr3_nt,cdr3_aa,clone_size,v_call,d_call,j_call
TGTGCCAGCAGCTTCCCGGGACAAGCTTACAATGAGCAGTTCTTC,CASSFPGQAYNEQFF,-,TRBV5-4,-,TRBJ2-1
TGTGCCAGCAGCCTCTCGACGGGATACAATGAGCAGTTCTTC,CASSLSTGYNEQFF,-,TRBV5-6,-,TRBJ2-1
TGTGCCACCAGTGATCAAACAGGGTTAGCTAACTATGGCTACACCTTC,CATSDQTGLANYGYTF,-,TRBV24-1,-,TRBJ1-2
TGTGCCAGTAGTCGACAGGGGATTCAAGAGACCCAGTACTTC,CASSRQGIQETQYF,-,TRBV19,TRBD1,TRBJ2-5
TGTGCCAGCACCCAGATCCCAGGAAACACCATATATTTT,CASTQIPGNTIYF,-,TRBV11-2,-,TRBJ1-3
TGTGCCAGCAACGATCCGGGACAAGGCCTAGTAGAAGCTTTCTTT,CASNDPGQGLVEAFF,-,TRBV7-8,-,TRBJ1-1
TGTGCCAGCTCACCACGGGCCGGGGGCAATCAGCCCCAGCATTTT,CASSPRAGGNQPQHF,-,TRBV18,-,TRBJ1-5
TGTGCCATCAGGACGGAGGGCACGAATTCACCCCTCCACTTT,CAIRTEGTNSPLHF,few,TRBV10-3,-,TRBJ1-6
TGCGCCAGCATGGGACAGGGACCGAGCTCCTACGAGCAGTACTTC,CASMGQGPSSYEQYF,-,TRBV10-1,TRBD1,TRBJ2-7
TGTGCCAGCAGCCAACAGGGGTTGCCTGAAAAACTGTTTTTT,CASSQQGLPEKLFF,-,TRBV14,-,TRBJ1-4
TGTGCCAGCAGCCCCGACGGACAGGTTCTTAATTCACCCCTCCACTTT,CASSPDGQVLNSPLHF,-,TRBV11-1,TRBD1,TRBJ1-6
TGTGCCAGCTCCAAGGGACTAGCGTCTCAGCAGGTAAAACTGTTTTTT,CASSKGLASQQVKLFF,-,TRBV18,-,TRBJ1-4
TGTGCCAGCAGCTTGGGGACAGGGGTATCAAATGAGCAGTTCTTC,CASSLGTGVSNEQFF,-,TRBV13,TRBD1,TRBJ2-1
TGTGCCAGTAGTCAGGGGAACTCTGGAAACACCATATATTTT,CASSQGNSGNTIYF,-,TRBV19,-,TRBJ1-3
TGTGCCAGCAGCATTCAGGGTCTAGACACTGAAGCTTTCTTT,CASSIQGLDTEAFF,-,TRBV9,-,TRBJ1-1
TGTGCCAGCAGCCAGGCCACCGGGACTTCTGGAAACACCATATATTTT,CASSQATGTSGNTIYF,few,TRBV4-2,-,TRBJ1-3
TGTGCCAGCAGCTCAGGACTAGCGGGAGATCCCTACAATGAGCAGTTCTTC,CASSSGLAGDPYNEQFF,-,TRBV5-6,TRBD2,TRBJ2-1
TGTGCCAGTAGTAGGCTAGCGGGACTGTACGAGCAGTACTTC,CASSRLAGLYEQYF,-,TRBV19,TRBD2,TRBJ2-7
TGTGCCAGTAGTAAGACTAGCGGGGGGGCCGCTGCCAAAAACATTCAGTACTTC,CASSKTSGGAAAKNIQYF,-,TRBV19,TRBD2,TRBJ2-4
TGTGCCAGCAGCTTATCTAGCACAGATACGCAGTATTTT,CASSLSSTDTQYF,once,TRBV11-3,-,TRBJ2-3
TGTGCCAGCAGCCAAACTACAAGAACAGATACGCAGTATTTT,CASSQTTRTDTQYF,-,TRBV14,-,TRBJ2-3
TGTGCCAGCAGCGTAGGACTAGCGGAATACAATGAGCAGTTCTTC,CASSVGLAEYNEQFF,few,TRBV9,TRBD2,TRBJ2-1
TGCAGCGTGGCACTAGCGGGGGTCACCGGGGAGCTGTTTTTT,CSVALAGVTGELFF,-,TRBV29-1,TRBD2,TRBJ2-2
TGTGCCACCACCAGGGACGAGCAGTACTTC,CATTRDEQYF,-,TRBV24-1,-,TRBJ2-7
TGTGCCAGCAGTTTCCACAGGGCAAGGATGGACGAGCAGTACTTC,CASSFHRARMDEQYF,-,TRBV27,-,TRBJ2-7
TGTGCCAGCAGTCCCCGACAGACGACTAGTCTAAATGAGCAGTTCTTC,CASSPRQTTSLNEQFF,-,TRBV27,-,TRBJ2-1
TGTGCCAGCAGCCGCAGAGCGGGGGGAAACACAGATACGCAGTATTTT,CASSRRAGGNTDTQYF,-,TRBV7-3,TRBD2,TRBJ2-3
TGCAGCGTTGACCCAGGGGGTGGAAACACCATATATTTT,CSVDPGGGNTIYF,once,TRBV29-1,TRBD1,TRBJ1-3
TGTGCCAGTAGTATTCAGCTCGACAGGGTGAATCAGCCCCAGCATTTT,CASSIQLDRVNQPQHF,-,TRBV19,TRBD1,TRBJ1-5
TGTGCCAGCAGCCGCGGGAGATCACCCCTCCACTTT,CASSRGRSPLHF,once,TRBV12-3/TRBV12-4,-,TRBJ1-6
TGCAGCGTTACGACAGGGCCCGGGGAGCTGTTTTTT,CSVTTGPGELFF,once,TRBV29-1,TRBD1,TRBJ2-2
TGTGCCTGGAGTGTAGGCGGGGCTTCCGCGAGAAAACTGTTTTTT,CAWSVGGASARKLFF,-,TRBV30,-,TRBJ1-4
TGTGCCAGCAGTCCGGGACAGAATCATGGCTACACCTTC,CASSPGQNHGYTF,-,TRBV6-5,TRBD1,TRBJ1-2
TGTGCCAGCTCACCGGGGACAGGCAACGGCTACACCTTC,CASSPGTGNGYTF,few,TRBV18,TRBD1,TRBJ1-2